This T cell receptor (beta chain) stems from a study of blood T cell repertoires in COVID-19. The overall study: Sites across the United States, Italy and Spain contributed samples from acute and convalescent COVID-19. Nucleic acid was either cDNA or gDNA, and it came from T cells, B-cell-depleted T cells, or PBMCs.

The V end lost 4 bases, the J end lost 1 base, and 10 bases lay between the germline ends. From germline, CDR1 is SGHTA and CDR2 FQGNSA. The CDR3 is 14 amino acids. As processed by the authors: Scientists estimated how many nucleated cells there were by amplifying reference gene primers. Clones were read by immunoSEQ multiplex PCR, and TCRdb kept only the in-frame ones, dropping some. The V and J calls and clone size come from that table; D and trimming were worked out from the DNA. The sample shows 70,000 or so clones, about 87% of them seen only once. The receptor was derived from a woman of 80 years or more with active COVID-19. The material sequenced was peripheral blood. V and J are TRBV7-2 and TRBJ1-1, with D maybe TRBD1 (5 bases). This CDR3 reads CASSSRGGNTEAFF. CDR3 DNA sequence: TGTGCCAGCAGCTCGAGGGGAGGGAACACTGAAGCTTTCTTT.